The next 18 T cell receptor beta chains were all read from a single sample in a study of post-analysis software for immune sequencing data. These TCRs' antigens remain unknown. Unique molecular identifiers tagged the TCR beta cDNA libraries. TCRdb reprocessed the PCR reads with MiXCR, giving one entry per CDR3 protein. The data show fewer than 850,000 distinct CDR3 sequences, with 30% seen just once and more than 0.55% held by the top ten. Findings and caveats of the study: Controls had lower frequencies than patients of about 5 TRBV segments, which included TRBV5-6, TRBV5-1 and TRBV20-1.

The sequenced material came from blood. The receptors were sampled from a girl aged 5-17 years with multiple sclerosis.

There are a few counts of this clonotype. The CDR3 sequence is CSARLPGGNTDTQYF. CDR3 bases: TGCAGTGCTAGGCTTCCGGGAGGGAACACAGATACGCAGTATTTT. The chain employs TRBV20-1 and TRBJ2-3; 8 bases match TRBD2. Germline V gene lookup returns CDR1 DFQATT and CDR2 SNEGSKA (reference sequence). The V segment lost 3 bases and the J segment 2 bases; nucleotides outside the gene matches: 7. The length of the CDR3 is 15 residues.

This clonotype has just a few counts. The chain couples TRBV10-3 to TRBJ2-3, with D unclear. Germline V gene sequence: CDR1 ENHRY, CDR2 SYGVKD. This CDR3 has 15 amino acids. Trimming removed 0 bases from V and 2 bases from J, with 9 bases in between. CDR3 in DNA: TGTGCCATCAGTGAGTCCCGGACCAACACAGATACGCAGTATTTT. This translates into CAISESRTNTDTQYF.

The V gene is TRBV6-6, the J gene TRBJ2-5; D may be TRBD2 (6 bases). Germline V gene sequence: CDR1 MNHNY, CDR2 SVGAGI (reference sequence). The CDR3 runs to 15 residues. V was shortened by 2 bases and J by 7 bases, with 17 bases between the two germline ends. CDR3: CASSYAGTAPGTQYF. DNA for the CDR3: TGTGCCAGCAGTTACGCGGGGACGGCCCCCGGGACCCAGTACTTC.

This clonotype was picked up a small number of times. The chain links TRBV20-1 to TRBJ2-5; 10 bases line up with TRBD1. J lost 5 bases, V lost 6 bases, and 6 bases had no gene match. The CDR3 length is 13 residues. Germline V lookup: CDR1 DFQATT, CDR2 SNEGSKA (reference sequence). CDR3 DNA sequence: TGCAGTGCCGCGAGGACAGGGGGGGAGACCCAGTACTTC. Amino acid sequence: CSAARTGGETQYF.

The gene calls are TRBV15 and TRBJ2-7, with D perhaps given as TRBD1 or TRBD2 (5 bases each). The length of the CDR3 is 13 residues. Germline V CDR1 and CDR2: LNHNV, YYDKDF (reference sequence). The V gene lost 5 bases and the J gene lost 12 bases, with 20 bases spanning the gap. In DNA, the CDR3 is TGTGCCACCAGCGCCCGGGGCGAAGAGACCCGGTACTTC. It encodes CATSARGEETRYF.

The CDR3 coding sequence is TGTGCCAGCCGCGGACACGGCGAGCAGTACTTC. Amino acid sequence: CASRGHGEQYF. This chain links TRBV7-2 with TRBJ2-7, with D possibly being TRBD1 (5 bases). Germline CDR1 SGHTA, CDR2 FQGNSA. The CDR3 has 11 residues. Deletions cut 8 bases from V and 6 bases from J, with 11 bases between.

The V call is TRBV3-1, the J call TRBJ2-7; 9 nucleotides agree with TRBD1. Germline V CDR1 and CDR2: LGHDT, YNNKEL (reference sequence). The CDR3 loop spans 18 amino acids. The J segment lost 7 bases and the V segment lost 3 bases, leaving 19 bases of the junction unmatched. In DNA, the CDR3 is TGTGCCAGCAGCCACAAAGAGGTCTCCGGGACAGGGTTCCGAGAGCAGTACTTC. Its protein is CASSHKEVSGTGFREQYF.

This clonotype was counted only a few times. In DNA form, the CDR3 reads TGTGCCAGCAGTCGACAGGCCCTCCTTAGCTCCTACAATGAGCAGTTCTTC. It encodes CASSRQALLSSYNEQFF. The V call is TRBV14, the J call TRBJ2-1, with D possibly matching TRBD1 (6 bases). V was cut by 6 bases and J by 0 bases, with 18 bases left in between. The CDR3 covers 17 residues. CDR1 is SGHDN and CDR2 is FVKESK in the germline V gene.

On this clonotype: An end of the junction does not agree with germline; a read error may underlie this. V usage is TRBV7-2 and J usage is TRBJ2-1, with 11 bases matching TRBD2. Germline-derived CDR1 and CDR2 are SGHTA and FQGNSA. The CDR3 extends over 15 amino acids. CDR3 in DNA: TGTGCCAGCAACGCGGGACTAGCGGTTGGCAATGAGCGGTTCTTC. This codes for CASNAGLAVGNERFF.

There are a few counts of this clonotype. The chain couples TRBV15 to TRBJ2-1; 8 nucleotides line up with TRBD2. Looked up from germline, CDR1 is LNHNV and CDR2 is YYDKDF (reference sequence). Losses at the gene ends were 2 bases for V and 0 bases for J; bases not matched to a gene: 3. The CDR3 runs 16 residues. This CDR3 reads CATSRTSGSSYNEQFF. The CDR3 bases are TGTGCCACCAGCAGAACTAGCGGCAGCTCCTACAATGAGCAGTTCTTC.

The rearrangement joins TRBV3-1 to TRBJ2-7, with 8 bases lining up with TRBD2. The CDR3 is 14 amino acids. Losses at the gene ends were 0 bases for V and 4 bases for J; bases not matched to a gene: 2. CDR1 is LGHDT and CDR2 is YNNKEL in the germline V gene (reference sequence). The CDR3 nucleotides are TGTGCCAGCAGCCAAGATCCTAGCGGGTACGAGCAGTACTTC. Protein sequence: CASSQDPSGYEQYF.

The chain has TRBV10-2 and TRBJ2-2; perhaps TRBD1 as D (5 bases). Trimming took off 11 bases at V and 4 bases at J, with 17 bases between the two ends. Germline V gives CDR1 WSHSY, CDR2 SAAADI. The CDR3 consists of 14 residues. CDR3 sequence: CAGTNRMRTGELFF. As DNA, the CDR3 is TGCGCCGGTACAAACAGGATGCGCACCGGGGAGCTGTTTTTT.

Comments on this clonotype: One end of the junction fails to match germline, which may point to a read error. This chain links TRBV3-1 with TRBJ1-2, with D tentatively TRBD1 (5 bases). CDR3 size: 15 residues. Germline CDR1 is LGHDT and CDR2 is YNNKEL (reference sequence). The CDR3 DNA is TGTGCCGGCAGCCACTCGAACACGGGGCACTATGGCTACACCTTC. Residues: CAGSHSNTGHYGYTF. Variable domain in full (rest from reference TRBV3-1 and TRBJ1-2): DTAVSQTPKYLVTQMGNDKSIKCEQNLGHDTMYWYKQDSKKFLKIMFSYNNKELIINETVPNRFSPKSPDKAHLNLHINSLELGDSAVYFCAGSHSNTGHYGYTFGSGTRLTVV.

CDR3 nucleotides: TGCAGCGTGGAAAACAGGGGGCACAGGAGGACTGAAGCTTTCTTT. Its translation: CSVENRGHRRTEAFF. The genes are TRBV29-1 and TRBJ1-1, with 9 positions matching TRBD1. V lost 6 bases, J lost 5 bases, and 13 bases stayed unmatched. The CDR3 covers 15 residues. CDR1 SQVTM and CDR2 ANQGSEA come from the germline V gene. The full variable domain, rest sourced from reference TRBV29-1 and TRBJ1-1, is SAVISQKPSRDICQRGTSLTIQCQVDSQVTMMFWYRQQPGQSLTLIATANQGSEATYESGFVIDKFPISRPNLTFSTLTVSNMSPEDSSIYLCSVENRGHRRTEAFFGQGTRLTVV.

This clonotype showed up just a few times. This rearrangement joins TRBV10-3 to TRBJ2-7; maybe TRBD1 (6 bases). V was shortened by 8 bases and J by 4 bases, with 12 bases between the two germline ends. There are 12 residues in the CDR3. Germline V gene data show CDR1 as ENHRY and CDR2 as SYGVKD. The CDR3 region is CAIGGQPYEQYF. The CDR3 DNA reads TGTGCCATCGGAGGACAGCCGTACGAGCAGTACTTC.

This clonotype was detected only once. Lacking the conserved final phenylalanine or tryptophan, this CDR3 likely reflects a read error. This chain connects TRBV20-1 to TRBJ1-2; no clear D gene. CDR1 is DFQATT, CDR2 SNEGSKA, per germline (reference sequence). The CDR3 sequence is 13 residues long. V was cut by 0 bases and J by 1 base, with 6 bases left in between. CDR3 protein: CSAREGFNYGYTI. DNA of the CDR3: TGCAGTGCTAGAGAGGGTTTTAACTATGGCTACACCATC.

V is TRBV29-1 and J is TRBJ2-1; TRBD2 matches at 10 bases. Per the germline V gene, CDR1 is SQVTM and CDR2 is ANQGSEA. Trimming took 2 bases from V and 8 from J; bases not matched to a gene: 6. This CDR3 has 14 amino acids. CDR3 DNA sequence: TGCAGCGTTGAAAGGCTAGCGGGAGTATATGAGCAGTTCTTC. Translation gives CSVERLAGVYEQFF.

This chain connects TRBV7-2 to TRBJ1-6; no clear D gene. CDR3 length equals 14 residues. V lost 0 bases and J 10 bases, leaving 10 bases between the germline ends. Germline CDR1 reads SGHTA; CDR2 reads FQGNSA. Here the CDR3 reads CASSLASTGSPLHF. The CDR3 region has the DNA TGTGCCAGCAGCTTAGCGTCGACGGGCTCACCCCTCCACTTT.